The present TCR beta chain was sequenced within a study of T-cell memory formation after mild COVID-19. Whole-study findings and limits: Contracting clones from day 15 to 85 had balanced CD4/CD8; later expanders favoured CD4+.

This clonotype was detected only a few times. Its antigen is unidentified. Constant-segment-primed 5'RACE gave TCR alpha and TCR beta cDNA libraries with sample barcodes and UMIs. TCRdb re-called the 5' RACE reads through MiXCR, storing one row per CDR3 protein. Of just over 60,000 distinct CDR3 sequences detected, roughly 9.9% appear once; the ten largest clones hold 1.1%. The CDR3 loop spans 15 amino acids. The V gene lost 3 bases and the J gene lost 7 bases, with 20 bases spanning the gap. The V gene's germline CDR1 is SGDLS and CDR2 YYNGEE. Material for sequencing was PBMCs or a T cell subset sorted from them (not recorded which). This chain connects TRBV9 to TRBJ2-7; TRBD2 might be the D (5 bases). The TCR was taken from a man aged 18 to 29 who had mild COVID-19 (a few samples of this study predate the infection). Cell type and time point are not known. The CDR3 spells CASSATGIAYEEQYF. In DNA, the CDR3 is TGTGCCAGCAGCGCGACCGGGATCGCCTACGAGGAGCAGTACTTC. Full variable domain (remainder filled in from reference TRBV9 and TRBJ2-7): DSGVTQTPKHLITATGQRVTLRCSPRSGDLSVYWYQQSLDQGLQFLIQYYNGEERAKGNILERFSAQQFPDLHSELNLSSLELGDSALYFCASSATGIAYEEQYFGPGTRLTVT.